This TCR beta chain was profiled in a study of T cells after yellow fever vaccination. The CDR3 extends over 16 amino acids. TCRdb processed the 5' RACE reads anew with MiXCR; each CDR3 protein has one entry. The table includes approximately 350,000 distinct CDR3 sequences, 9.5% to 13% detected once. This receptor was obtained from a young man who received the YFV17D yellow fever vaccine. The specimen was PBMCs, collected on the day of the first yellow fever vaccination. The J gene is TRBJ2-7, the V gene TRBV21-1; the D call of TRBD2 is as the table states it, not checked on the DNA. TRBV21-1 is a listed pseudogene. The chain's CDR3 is CASSFTSGGSSYEQYV. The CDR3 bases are TGTGCCAGCAGCTTCACTAGCGGGGGGAGCTCCTACGAGCAGTACGTC.